This is a list of T cell receptor beta chains from one sample in a study of blood T cell repertoires in COVID-19. TCRdb's table, derived via immunoSEQ multiplex PCR, lists solely in-frame clones and lacks some. The repertoire consists of about 46,000 clones, with approximately 85% occurring once and the leading ten covering 15% to 18%. What was sequenced was peripheral blood. The receptors derive from a human donor in a cohort sampled during active COVID-19. The donor label of this sample is uncertain. Both conserved end residues are part of each CDR3. Fields, in order: J gene, V gene, clone size, D gene, CDR3 DNA, CDR3 protein. D genes are given only for firm matches. Size is stated for part of the rows, as once, few or many counts, or as a class when the clone is expanded.

TRBJ1-2 TRBV10-3 . . TGTGCCATCAACGAGCAGGCAGGGAATATTCTTAACTATGGCTACACCTTC CAINEQAGNILNYGYTF
TRBJ2-3 TRBV7-9 . TRBD2 TGTGCCAGCAGTTTCTGGACTAGTTCCACAGATACGCAGTATTTT CASSFWTSSTDTQYF
TRBJ2-3 TRBV3-1/TRBV3-2 . TRBD1 TGTGCCAGCAGCCAATTTTTGGGACAGTACACAGATACGCAGTATTTT CASSQFLGQYTDTQYF
TRBJ1-2 TRBV18 once TRBD1 TGTGCCAGCTCACCCGGTAAGGGGGCGCATGGCTACACCTTC CASSPGKGAHGYTF
TRBJ1-1 TRBV21-1 once . TGTGCCAGCAGCTATGGACAGTCGAAGGCTTTCTTT CASSYGQSKAFF
TRBJ2-3 TRBV6-5 . TRBD2 TGTGCCAGCAGTTACTCCGGGGGGGCCCGAAATACGCAGTATTTT CASSYSGGARNTQYF
TRBJ1-5 TRBV2 few TRBD1 TGTGCCAGCAGGGGACAGGGGACGTCCAATCAGCCCCAGCATTTT CASRGQGTSNQPQHF
TRBJ2-1 TRBV6-1 . TRBD1 TGTGCCAGCAGTGACGGGACAGGGGATGGTGAGCAGTTCTTC CASSDGTGDGEQFF
TRBJ2-3 TRBV7-9 few TRBD2 TGTGCCAGCAGCCAAAACGGGACTAGGGGCCTCCATACGCAGTATTTT CASSQNGTRGLHTQYF
TRBJ2-1 TRBV10-3 few TRBD1 TGTGCCACCACACCGGGGGACAGGGCCTACAATGAGCAGTTCTTC CATTPGDRAYNEQFF
TRBJ1-2 TRBV5-1 . . TGCGCCAGCAGCTTGGAACTACAGGGCAGCTACACCTTC CASSLELQGSYTF
TRBJ1-3 TRBV5-1 few . TGCGCCAGCAGCTTGGATCAGGGAGGAAACACCATATATTTT CASSLDQGGNTIYF
TRBJ1-2 TRBV27 . . TGTGCCAGCAGTTTATGGGGGGAGGCTAGCTATGGCTACACCTTT CASSLWGEASYGYTF
TRBJ2-7 TRBV5-4 . TRBD2 TGTGCCAGCAGCACCGGGACTAGCGGGGGGTCCTACGAGCAGTACTTC CASSTGTSGGSYEQYF
TRBJ2-2 TRBV5-4 . . TGTGCCAGCAGCTATCCAGGCACCGGGGAGCTGTTTTTT CASSYPGTGELFF
TRBJ2-7 TRBV27 . . TGTGCCAGCAGTTCATTGACTGGGTCCTACGAGCAGTACTTC CASSSLTGSYEQYF
TRBJ1-6 TRBV19 few . TGTGCCAGTAGTATTGGGGTCAGGGATTCACCCCTCCACTTT CASSIGVRDSPLHF
TRBJ2-5 TRBV5-1 . . TGCGCCAGCAGCTTCGTAGGGGGAGCAGAGACCCAGTACTTC CASSFVGGAETQYF
TRBJ2-7 TRBV13 . TRBD1 TGTGCCAGCAGCTTCGGGGACAGGGTAAACTACGAGCAGTACTTC CASSFGDRVNYEQYF
TRBJ2-1 TRBV27 . TRBD1 TGTGCCAGCAGATTTCTCCGGGACAGGGGATCCTACAATGAGCAGTTCTTC CASRFLRDRGSYNEQFF
TRBJ2-5 TRBV28 . TRBD1 TGTGCCAGCAGTTCCCCGGACAGGGCGGAAGAGACCCAGTACTTC CASSSPDRAEETQYF
TRBJ2-3 TRBV29-1 . TRBD1 TGCAGCGTTGGATTTCGGGACAGGGGTAGGGATACGCAGTATTTT CSVGFRDRGRDTQYF
TRBJ2-7 TRBV4-1 . . TGCGCCAGCAGCCAAGATTTGGAGACCCGGTACTTC CASSQDLETRYF
TRBJ1-2 TRBV6-2/TRBV6-3 . . TGTGCCAGCAGTTACTCGGGGGCAGGAAACTATGGCTACACCTTC CASSYSGAGNYGYTF
TRBJ1-1 TRBV13 . . TGTGCCAGCAGCCTGCGACAGAACACTGAAGCTTTCTTT CASSLRQNTEAFF
TRBJ1-1 TRBV5-6 once TRBD1 TGTGCCAGCAGTCCCGGAAGAGGGGGCTTGGGCACTGAAGCTTTCTTT CASSPGRGGLGTEAFF
TRBJ1-2 TRBV19 . TRBD1 TGTGCCAGTAGAACGGGACAGTATGGCTACACCTTC CASRTGQYGYTF
TRBJ1-1 TRBV7-2 . . TGTGCCAGCAGCGCCCCGGGGGGTAGAAACACTGAAGCTTTCTTT CASSAPGGRNTEAFF
TRBJ1-6 TRBV30 . . TGTGCCTGGAGGACCGGGACATCGAATTCACCCCTCCACTTT CAWRTGTSNSPLHF
TRBJ1-2 TRBV7-3 . . TGTGCCAGCAGCTTATCTCTAGGAGATGGCTACACCTTC CASSLSLGDGYTF
TRBJ1-4 TRBV15 . TRBD1 TGTGCCACCAGACCCCGGGACAGGGGAAGGGAGGTGTTTTTT CATRPRDRGREVFF
TRBJ2-1 TRBV24-1 . TRBD2 TGTGCCACCAGTGATTTCTCCCCTCTAGCGGAGTCCTACAATGAGCAGTTCTTC CATSDFSPLAESYNEQFF
TRBJ2-5 TRBV24-1 once TRBD2 TGTGCCACCAGTGACCCTGATTGGACTAGCGGGGGTCAAGAGACCCAGTACTTC CATSDPDWTSGGQETQYF
TRBJ2-7 TRBV9 . . TGTGCCAGCAGCGTAGCTAGTCAGGGCTCCCACGAGCAGTACTTC CASSVASQGSHEQYF
TRBJ1-5 TRBV12-3/TRBV12-4 . . TGTGCCAGCAGAAACAGGAATCAGCCCCAGCATTTT CASRNRNQPQHF
TRBJ1-6 TRBV6-2/TRBV6-3 . . TGTGCCAGCAGTTATTCGAATTCACCCCTCCACTTT CASSYSNSPLHF
TRBJ2-1 TRBV10-3 . . TGTGCCATCAGTGGGCTAGGAAACAATGAGCAGTTCTTC CAISGLGNNEQFF
TRBJ1-2 TRBV5-1 . TRBD1 TGCGCCAGCAGCTACGGGACAGGGTATGGCTACACCTTC CASSYGTGYGYTF
TRBJ2-3 TRBV27 . . TGTGCCAGCAGTTTTACCGGGACAATTAGCACAGATACGCAGTATTTT CASSFTGTISTDTQYF
TRBJ1-5 TRBV10-3 few . TGTGCCATCAGTGGAACAGGGTCCAATCAGCCCCAGCATTTT CAISGTGSNQPQHF
TRBJ2-1 TRBV7-2 . TRBD1 TGTGCCAGCAGCCGCCGCAGGGGGACCAATGAGCAGTTCTTC CASSRRRGTNEQFF
TRBJ1-3 TRBV5-6 . TRBD1 TGTGCCAGCAGCCCCGGGACAGGGGGATCCATCTCTGGAAACACCATATATTTT CASSPGTGGSISGNTIYF
TRBJ1-1 TRBV28 . TRBD1 TGTGCCAGCACCGCAGGGGGACTTAACACTGAAGCTTTCTTT CASTAGGLNTEAFF
TRBJ2-3 TRBV5-1 few TRBD2 TGCGCCAGCAGCCGTTTGGCCAGCGGGGGAGCGACAGATACGCAGTATTTT CASSRLASGGATDTQYF
TRBJ1-5 TRBV19 . . TGTGCCAGTAGGTCGGGCAATCAGCCCCAGCATTTT CASRSGNQPQHF
TRBJ2-1 TRBV3-1/TRBV3-2 . TRBD2 TGTGCCAGCAGCCGGGCGGGGGGCCGGGATGAGCAGTTCTTC CASSRAGGRDEQFF
TRBJ2-1 TRBV4-3 once . TGCGCCAGCAGCCAAGATAGGCGGGGGCGCTCCTACAATGAGCAGTTCTTC CASSQDRRGRSYNEQFF
TRBJ1-4 TRBV11-1 . . TGTGCCAGCAGCTCGGACGCGAGGGATGAAAAACTGTTTTTT CASSSDARDEKLFF
TRBJ2-1 TRBV5-1 . TRBD2 TGCGCCAGCGCCTTGCGAGGAGCGGGGGGGTCGTACAATGAGCAGTTCTTC CASALRGAGGSYNEQFF
TRBJ1-4 TRBV30 . . TGTGCCTGGAGTGTGAAGGGGGGAGGGCTGTTTTTT CAWSVKGGGLFF
TRBJ2-2 TRBV12-3/TRBV12-4 . . TGTGCCAGCAGAATAACTAGCGGGGAGCTGTTTTTT CASRITSGELFF
TRBJ2-1 TRBV4-3 . TRBD2 TGCGCCAGCAGCCAAGGGATTAGCGGGGGGTACAATGAGCAGTTCTTC CASSQGISGGYNEQFF
TRBJ1-2 TRBV2 . TRBD1 TGTGCCAGCAGTGAAGTGGGGACAGGGCACTATGGCTACACCTTC CASSEVGTGHYGYTF